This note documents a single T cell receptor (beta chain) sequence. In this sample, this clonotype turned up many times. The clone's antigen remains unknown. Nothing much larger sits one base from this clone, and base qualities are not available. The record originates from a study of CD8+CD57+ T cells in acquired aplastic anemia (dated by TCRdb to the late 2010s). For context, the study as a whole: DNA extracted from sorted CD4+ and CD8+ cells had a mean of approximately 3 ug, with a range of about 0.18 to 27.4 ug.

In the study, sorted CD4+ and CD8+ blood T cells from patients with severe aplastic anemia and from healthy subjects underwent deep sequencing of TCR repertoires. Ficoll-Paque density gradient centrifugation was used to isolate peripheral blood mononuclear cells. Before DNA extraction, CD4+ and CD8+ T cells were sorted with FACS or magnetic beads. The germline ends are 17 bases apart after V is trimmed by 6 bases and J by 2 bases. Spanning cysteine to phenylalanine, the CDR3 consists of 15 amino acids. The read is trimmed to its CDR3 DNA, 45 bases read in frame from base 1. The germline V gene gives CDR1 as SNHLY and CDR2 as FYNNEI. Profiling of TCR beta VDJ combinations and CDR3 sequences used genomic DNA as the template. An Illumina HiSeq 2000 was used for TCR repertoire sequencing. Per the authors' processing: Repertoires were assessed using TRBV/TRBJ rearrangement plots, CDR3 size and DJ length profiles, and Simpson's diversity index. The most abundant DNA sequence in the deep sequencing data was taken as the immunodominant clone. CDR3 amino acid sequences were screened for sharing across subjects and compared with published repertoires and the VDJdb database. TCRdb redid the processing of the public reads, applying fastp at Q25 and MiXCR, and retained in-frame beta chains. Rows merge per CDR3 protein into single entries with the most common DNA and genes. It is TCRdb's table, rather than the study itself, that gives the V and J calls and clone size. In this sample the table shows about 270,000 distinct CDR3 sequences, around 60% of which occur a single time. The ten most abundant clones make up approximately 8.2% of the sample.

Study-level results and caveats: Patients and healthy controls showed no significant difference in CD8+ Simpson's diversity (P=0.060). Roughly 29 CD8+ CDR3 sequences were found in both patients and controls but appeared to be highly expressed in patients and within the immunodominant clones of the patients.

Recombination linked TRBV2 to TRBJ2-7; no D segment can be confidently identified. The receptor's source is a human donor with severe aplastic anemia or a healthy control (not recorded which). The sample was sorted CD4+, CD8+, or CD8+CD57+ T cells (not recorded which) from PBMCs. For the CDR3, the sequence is CASSEVASSTYEQYF. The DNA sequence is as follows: TGTGCCAGCAGCGAGGTGGCCTCTTCGACCTACGAGCAGTACTTC.